This T cell receptor (beta chain) stems from a study of T cell responses to AZD1222 COVID-19 vaccine. General observations from the study: There were repertoire samples only from the period after the peak T cell response.

CDR1 is SEHNR, CDR2 FQNEAQ, per germline (reference sequence). The CDR3 is made up of 15 amino acids. Trimming cost V 2 bases and J 2 bases; bases outside gene matches: 4. Using immunoSEQ multiplex PCR, the repertoire was profiled, and TCRdb retains in-frame clones only, with some absent. The sample comprises about 160,000 clones, approximately 94% of which are singletons, and roughly 5.6% rests with the top ten. About this clone itself: What it recognizes is unknown.

This clonotype was obtained from an adult who received the AZD1222 COVID-19 vaccine. V gene TRBV7-9 combines with J gene TRBJ2-5, with 8 bases identical to TRBD1. This specimen was peripheral blood, taken 28 days after the second AZD1222 dose. CDR3 sequence (DNA): TGTGCCAGCAGCTTAAACGGACAGGGACAAGAGACCCAGTACTTC. Its protein is CASSLNGQGQETQYF.